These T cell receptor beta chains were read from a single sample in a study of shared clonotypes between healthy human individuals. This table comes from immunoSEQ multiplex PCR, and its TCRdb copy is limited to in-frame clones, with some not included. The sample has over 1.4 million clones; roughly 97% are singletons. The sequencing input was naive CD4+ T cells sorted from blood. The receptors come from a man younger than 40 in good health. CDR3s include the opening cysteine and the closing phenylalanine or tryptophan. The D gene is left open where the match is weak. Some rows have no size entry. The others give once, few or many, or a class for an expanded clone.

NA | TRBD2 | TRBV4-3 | CASSLASGTNTGELFF
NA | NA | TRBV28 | CASSLAGAISNQPQHF
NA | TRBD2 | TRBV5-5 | CASSGSLLAGASTDTQYF
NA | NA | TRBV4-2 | CASSQLFALHYNEQFF
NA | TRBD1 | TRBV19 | CASIPGQGGTDTQYF
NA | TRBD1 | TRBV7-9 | CASSRGQVLNTEAFF
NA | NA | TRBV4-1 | CASSLQGTGPLYNEQFF
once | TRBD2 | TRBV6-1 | CASSEASGRQETQYF
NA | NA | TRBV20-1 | CSTPQVDTQYF
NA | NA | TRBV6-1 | CASSAPSGIHSYEQYF
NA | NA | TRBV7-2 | CASSPRGGLVGYGYTF
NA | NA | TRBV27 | CASSWNRDPGANVLTF
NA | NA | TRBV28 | CASSFLAPPSDEQFF
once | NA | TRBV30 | CAWRRLANNEQFF
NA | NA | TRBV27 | CASRPTHGGSTNEKLFF
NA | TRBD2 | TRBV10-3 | CAIKTSGRHEQFF
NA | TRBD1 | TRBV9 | CASSVGVGGQTHEAFF
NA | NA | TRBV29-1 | CSVEDGAGYEQYF
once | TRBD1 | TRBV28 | CASSWPMGQGHDTGELFF
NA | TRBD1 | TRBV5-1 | CASSVGTGYEQYF
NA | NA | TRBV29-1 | CSVRSRNGGNEQYF
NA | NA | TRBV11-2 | CASSPLPAGLEQYF
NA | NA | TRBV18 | CASSPRDNTEAFF